Below, 8 T cell receptor beta chains from the same sample are listed, as sequenced in a study of T cell responses to AZD1222 COVID-19 vaccine. Profiled with immunoSEQ multiplex PCR; TCRdb holds only in-frame clones, not every one. The sample holds 95,000 to 150,000 clones; more than 80% are singletons and the top ten take about 4.4%. Sequenced material: peripheral blood, taken 28 days after the second AZD1222 dose. These receptors were collected from an adult who received the AZD1222 COVID-19 vaccine.

The chain couples TRBV5-1 to TRBJ1-1; 11 nucleotides align to TRBD1. Germline CDR1 is SGHRS and CDR2 is YFSETQ. The CDR3 sequence is 16 residues long. The J segment lost 4 bases and the V segment lost 1 base, leaving 6 bases of the junction unmatched. CDR3 DNA sequence: TGCGCCAGCAGCTTGAGCTCCGGGACAGGGGGCACTGAAGCTTTCTTT. Protein product: CASSLSSGTGGTEAFF.

The chain couples TRBV6-8 to TRBJ2-3; possible D gene TRBD1, 6 bases. The CDR3 spans 16 residues. V was trimmed by 7 bases and J by 6 bases, leaving 23 bases between them. Germline CDR1 reads MNHGY; CDR2 reads SAAAGT. This chain's CDR3 is CASTTRGTINSDTQYF. In nucleotides, the CDR3 is TGTGCCAGCACCACCCGAGGGACAATTAATTCGGATACGCAGTATTTT.

The V gene is TRBV14, the J gene TRBJ1-1, with 7 bases lining up with TRBD1. This CDR3 is built from 15 residues. The V gene's germline CDR1 is SGHDN and CDR2 FVKESK. Trimming cost V 1 base and J 1 base; bases outside gene matches: 3. The CDR3 loop is CASSQAGGSNTEAFF. The CDR3 DNA follows: TGTGCCAGCAGCCAAGCAGGGGGATCGAACACTGAAGCTTTCTTT.

This clone has just one count. The CDR3 nucleotides read TGTGCCAGCAGTGAAAGGGGAGGAGGGCAGTACTTC. Protein sequence: CASSERGGGQYF. The genes are TRBV6-1 and TRBJ2-7; perhaps TRBD2 as D (6 bases). The V gene's germline CDR1 is MNHNS and CDR2 SASEGT. V gave up 2 bases and J gave up 9 bases, with 11 bases separating them. CDR3 length: 12 residues.

This clone was seen only a few times. J is TRBJ1-2 and V is TRBV3-1 (or the pseudogene TRBV3-2); D uncertain. Germline values: CDR1 LGHDT, CDR2 YNNKEL (reference sequence). This CDR3 has 10 amino acids. Deletions cut 5 bases from V and 6 bases from J, with 4 bases between. This chain's CDR3 is CASSGHGYTF. CDR3 coding DNA: TGTGCCAGCAGCGGGCATGGCTACACCTTC.

This clone was counted a single time. This chain links TRBV5-5 with TRBJ2-1; 8 bases are shared with TRBD1. Losses at the gene ends were 4 bases for V and 2 bases for J; bases not matched to a gene: 8. This CDR3 has 16 residues. CDR1 is SGHKS and CDR2 is YYEKEE in the germline V gene (reference sequence). CDR3 coding DNA: TGTGCCAGCAGCCAGGGACAGGCCATAACCTACAATGAGCAGTTCTTC. Translating gives CASSQGQAITYNEQFF. The variable domain in full, completed from reference TRBV5-5 and TRBJ2-1, reads DAGVTQSPTHLIKTRGQQVTLRCSPISGHKSVSWYQQVLGQGPQFIFQYYEKEERGRGNFPDRFSARQFPNYSSELNVNALLLGDSALYLCASSQGQAITYNEQFFGPGTRLTVL.

The rearrangement uses TRBV5-4 and TRBJ1-3, with TRBD1 identical over 9 bases. In germline, CDR1 is SGHNT, CDR2 YYREEE (reference sequence). The CDR3 covers 15 residues. V gave up 4 bases and J gave up 3 bases; unmatched junction bases: 5. The CDR3 region has the DNA TGTGCCAGCAGCCGTGGACAGGGGAATGGAAACACCATATATTTT. It is translated as CASSRGQGNGNTIYF.

The chain is built from TRBV18 and TRBJ2-7, with D possibly called TRBD1 or TRBD2 (5 bases each). The germline gives CDR1 KGHSH, CDR2 LQKENI. The CDR3 totals 17 residues. Trimming shortened V by 3 bases and J by 3 bases, and 21 bases separated the two germline ends. Here the CDR3 reads CASSPAGGAREIYEQYF. DNA for the CDR3: TGTGCCAGCTCACCCGCGGGTGGGGCCAGGGAAATCTACGAGCAGTACTTC.